This is a list of T cell receptor beta chains from one sample in a study of shared clonotypes between healthy human individuals. The data were produced by immunoSEQ multiplex PCR, yet TCRdb's version contains in-frame clones alone and is incomplete. The table lists 2,500,000 or so clones, around 92% of them singletons. Specimen: naive CD4+ T cells from PBMCs. The receptors were gathered from a young man in good health. Some clones in this sample may be carry-over from other donors' samples. Both conserved end residues are part of each CDR3. A D gene is named only where the DNA matches it firmly. Size is omitted from some rows. Given values are once, few, many or a class for expanded clones.

j_call clone_size v_call d_call cdr3_nt cdr3_aa
TRBJ1-1 - TRBV7-2 - TGTGCCAGCAGCTGGCAAGGCAGCGACACTGAAGCTTTCTTT CASSWQGSDTEAFF
TRBJ2-2 - TRBV10-3 TRBD1 TGTGCCATCAGTAAGACAGGGGACGCCGGGGAGCTGTTTTTT CAISKTGDAGELFF
TRBJ2-7 - TRBV29-1 - TGCAGCGTTTCTCAGGGAGAGCAGTACTTC CSVSQGEQYF
TRBJ1-4 few TRBV28 - TGTGCCAGCAGTTGGGTCTCACAGGAGGAAAAACTGTTTTTT CASSWVSQEEKLFF
TRBJ2-3 - TRBV5-1 - TGCGCCAGCAGCTCAGCTCCGGGAAGCACAGATACGCAGTATTTT CASSSAPGSTDTQYF
TRBJ1-1 few TRBV19 - TGTGCCAGTAGTATGGAGCGGATGAACACTGAAGCTTTCTTT CASSMERMNTEAFF
TRBJ2-4 - TRBV19 - TGTGCCAGTAGCGGCGGCGGAGACATTCAGTACTTC CASSGGGDIQYF
TRBJ1-1 - TRBV25-1 TRBD1 TGTGCCAGCAGTGTACCGGGACAGGGTAAGGGAGCTTTCTTT CASSVPGQGKGAFF
TRBJ1-2 - TRBV6-6 TRBD1 TGTGCCAGCAGAAGAGACAGGGGTGAGGGCTACACCTTC CASRRDRGEGYTF
TRBJ1-5 - TRBV6-6 - TGTGCCAGCAGCCTTAGCAATCAGCCCCAGCATTTT CASSLSNQPQHF
TRBJ2-3 - TRBV9 TRBD2 TGTGCCAGCAGCGTAGGGCTAGCGGGAGGCACAGATACGCAGTATTTT CASSVGLAGGTDTQYF
TRBJ2-7 - TRBV30 - TGTGCCTGGAGTGGGGAGCCCTCGGGGTCCTACGAGCAGTACTTC CAWSGEPSGSYEQYF
TRBJ1-1 once TRBV27 TRBD1 TGTGCCAGCAGTTTTTCCGGGACAGGGGTGCGTAGGAACACTGAAGCTTTCTTT CASSFSGTGVRRNTEAFF
TRBJ2-5 once TRBV5-8 - TGTGCCAGCAGCTTGGGTCGACGACAAGAGACCCAGTACTTC CASSLGRRQETQYF
TRBJ2-3 - TRBV28 - TGTGCCAGCAGTTCCGTCCAGGGTCTTACTAGCACAGATACGCAGTATTTT CASSSVQGLTSTDTQYF
TRBJ2-7 - TRBV11-2 - TGTGCCAGCAACCCCCGAAGGAGTGAGCAGTACTTC CASNPRRSEQYF
TRBJ2-5 - TRBV6-1 - TGTGCCAGCAGTGCAGGGAAAGAGACCCAGTACTTC CASSAGKETQYF
TRBJ1-2 - TRBV2 - TGTGCCAGCAGTCGACAGGTGGACATCTACACCTTC CASSRQVDIYTF
TRBJ1-2 - TRBV28 - TGTGCCAGCAGTTTGATGAGGGGACGGTATGGCTACACCTTC CASSLMRGRYGYTF
TRBJ2-3 - TRBV15 - TGTGCCACCAGCAGGTTTACAGATACGCAGTATTTT CATSRFTDTQYF
TRBJ2-1 once TRBV6-6 - TGTGCCAGCGGAATCAGAAGGGATTACAATGAGCAGTTCTTC CASGIRRDYNEQFF
TRBJ1-2 - TRBV18 TRBD1 TGTGCCAGCTCACCGGGACAGGGCGGAGGATATGGCTACACCTTC CASSPGQGGGYGYTF
TRBJ1-2 few TRBV5-1 - TGCGCCAGCAGCTTGGTGCTCGGCCAGCCTAACTATGGCTACACCTTC CASSLVLGQPNYGYTF
TRBJ1-5 - TRBV27 - TGTGCCAGCAGTTTAAGCCCCCCGGCGAGTTATAGCAATCAGCCCCAGCATTTT CASSLSPPASYSNQPQHF
TRBJ2-5 - TRBV19 - TGTGCCAGTAGTATATTATGGGAAGAGACCCAGTACTTC CASSILWEETQYF
TRBJ2-7 - TRBV18 - TGTGCCAGCTCACCATGGGCAGGCGAGCAGTACTTC CASSPWAGEQYF
TRBJ1-5 - TRBV10-1 - TGCGCCAGCACCACCGCCCGATGGGGGATGAATAGCAATCAGCCCCAGCATTTT CASTTARWGMNSNQPQHF
TRBJ1-2 - TRBV4-2 TRBD1 TGTGCCAGCAGCCGGGACAGCGAGGATGGCTACACCTTC CASSRDSEDGYTF
TRBJ2-6 - TRBV15 - TGTGCCACCAGCAGAACGCAGGGGAGCTCTGGGGCCAACGTCCTGACTTTC CATSRTQGSSGANVLTF
TRBJ1-1 - TRBV28 - TGTGCCAGCAGTTTATGGACAGTGGGCACTGAAGCTTTCTTT CASSLWTVGTEAFF
TRBJ2-5 - TRBV29-1 - TGCAGCGTTGTTCCCCAGGAGACCCAGTACTTC CSVVPQETQYF
TRBJ1-1 - TRBV6-5 TRBD1 TGTGCCAGCAGTTCCTGGGACAGGGGGCAAACTTGGGCCTTT CASSSWDRGQTWAF
TRBJ2-3 - TRBV5-4 TRBD2 TGTGCCAGCATGGATGTCGGGAGGGCGATAGATACGCAGTATTTT CASMDVGRAIDTQYF
TRBJ1-5 - TRBV14 - TGTGCCAGCAGCCAAGATCTGGGTCAGCCCCAGCATTTT CASSQDLGQPQHF
TRBJ2-7 - TRBV12-5 - TGTGCTAGTGCTGGTTCTACCTACGAGCAGTACTTC CASAGSTYEQYF
TRBJ2-5 - TRBV19 TRBD1 TGTGCCAGCCGGGACAGCTCTAGGGAGACCCAGTACTTC CASRDSSRETQYF
TRBJ2-2 - TRBV28 TRBD2 TGTGCCAGTCAAACGGGGGGAGCGTGGACCGGGGAGCTGTTTTTT CASQTGGAWTGELFF
TRBJ2-1 few TRBV19 TRBD2 TGTGCCAGTAGTATTCTCGAGGGAGGGCGGAATGAGCAGTTCTTC CASSILEGGRNEQFF
TRBJ2-5 - TRBV5-1 TRBD2 TGCGCCAGCAGCTTGGCCCGACTAGCTATCAACAAAGAGACCCAGTACTTC CASSLARLAINKETQYF
TRBJ1-5 - TRBV18 - TGTGCCAGCTCACCGGGGTGGAATCAGCCCCAGCATTTT CASSPGWNQPQHF
TRBJ2-2 - TRBV5-1 - TGCGCCAGCAGCTTGGCATGGCTAGCGTTTAAAAACACCGGGGAGCTGTTTTTT CASSLAWLAFKNTGELFF
TRBJ1-2 - TRBV6-5 - TGTGCCAGCATAAACACGGTCGGTGGCTACACCTTC CASINTVGGYTF
TRBJ1-2 - TRBV19 TRBD1 TGTGCCACACAGGGGTGGTCGAACTATGGCTACACCTTC CATQGWSNYGYTF
TRBJ2-3 - TRBV5-4 TRBD2 TGTGCCAGCAGCTCCCGACTAGCGGAGAGCACAGATACGCAGTATTTT CASSSRLAESTDTQYF
TRBJ2-7 once TRBV5-5 - TGTGCCAGCAGCTTGCTCCCGGGACTCCGCGGTAACTTC CASSLLPGLRGNF
TRBJ1-4 - TRBV18 - TGTGCCAGCTCACCGGTTGCGGGAACTAATGAAAAACTGTTTTTT CASSPVAGTNEKLFF
TRBJ2-3 - TRBV5-1 - TGCGCCAGCAGCTTGGAAGTAAGAAGTACGCAGTATTTT CASSLEVRSTQYF
TRBJ2-5 - TRBV7-2 TRBD1 TGTGCCAGCAGCCCCTACGGACAGGGGGGAGAGACCCAGTACTTC CASSPYGQGGETQYF
TRBJ2-4 once TRBV29-1 - TGCAGCGTTTCTGGTGTGTTAGCCAAAAACATTCAGTACTTC CSVSGVLAKNIQYF
TRBJ2-7 - TRBV28 TRBD2 TGTGCCAGCAGAACTAGCGGTGCCTACGAGCAGTACTTC CASRTSGAYEQYF